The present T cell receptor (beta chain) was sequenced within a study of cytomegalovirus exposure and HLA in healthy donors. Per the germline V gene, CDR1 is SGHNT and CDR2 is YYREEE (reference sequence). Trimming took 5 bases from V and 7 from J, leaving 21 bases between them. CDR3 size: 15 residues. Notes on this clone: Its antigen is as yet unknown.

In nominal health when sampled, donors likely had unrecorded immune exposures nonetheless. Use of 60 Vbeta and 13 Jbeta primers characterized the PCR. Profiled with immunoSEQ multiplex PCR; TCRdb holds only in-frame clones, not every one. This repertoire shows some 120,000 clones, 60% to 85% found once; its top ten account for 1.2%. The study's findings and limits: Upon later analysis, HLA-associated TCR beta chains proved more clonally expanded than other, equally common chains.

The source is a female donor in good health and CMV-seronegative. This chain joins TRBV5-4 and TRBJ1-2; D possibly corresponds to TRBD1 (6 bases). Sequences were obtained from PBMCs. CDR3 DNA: TGTGCCAGCAGAACATACAGGGAGGGTAGAGGTGGCTACACCTTC. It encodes CASRTYREGRGGYTF.